This T cell receptor (beta chain) was profiled in a study of vaccination effects on CD4 cells after COVID-19. Study context: There were a few convalescent patients sampled both early and late after vaccination. Following the second dose by a median of 72 days, the post-vaccine samples were obtained. Overall study findings and caveats: There was marked clonal contraction among infection- and vaccine-induced clones late after vaccination.

Antigen-specific CD4+ T cells expanded by the ViraFEST assay with viral peptide pools were then sequenced. With nine to eleven days of culture completed, CD4+ T cells were isolated. PCR confirmed that the person was infected with SARS-CoV-2 between March and December 2020. Participants got two doses of BNT162b2 or mRNA-1273 vaccine. At days 3 and 7, half of the medium was exchanged for IL-2 medium. This table comes from immunoSEQ multiplex PCR, and its TCRdb copy is limited to in-frame clones, with some not included. This sample yields 13,000 to 15,000 clones, of which over 60% are seen a single time; around a sixth belongs to the top ten. This CDR3 has 13 amino acids. The V end was cut by 2 bases, the J end by 9 bases, with 14 bases between. This clone occurred a few times. Its target is unknown.

The clonotype originates from a human donor who had a prior SARS-CoV-2 infection. Sequences were derived from CD4+ T cells from PBMCs cultured with SARS-CoV-2 spike peptides, sampled after COVID-19 vaccination. The genes are TRBV12-3 or TRBV12-4 and TRBJ2-7; tentative D call: TRBD2 (5 bases). CDR3 amino acids: CASSLHGVLGQYF. The CDR3 DNA sequence: TGTGCCAGCAGTTTACACGGGGTCCTGGGGCAGTACTTC.